Below, 17 T cell receptor beta chains from the same sample are listed, as sequenced in a study of blood T cell repertoires in COVID-19. The data were produced by immunoSEQ multiplex PCR, yet TCRdb's version contains in-frame clones alone and is incomplete. Found here are almost 400,000 clones, 80% to 90% of them singletons; the top ten hold approximately 2.4%. Sequenced input: peripheral blood. The receptors derive from an older woman with COVID-19, enrolled during active disease.

The chain employs TRBV2 and TRBJ2-7; D may be TRBD2 (5 bases). V lost 4 bases and J 4 bases, leaving 14 bases between the germline ends. Germline loops: CDR1 SNHLY, CDR2 FYNNEI. CDR3 length equals 14 residues. As DNA, the CDR3 is TGTGCCAGCAGTGTCGGTCGGGGATGGTACGAGCAGTACTTC. Encoded protein: CASSVGRGWYEQYF.

As DNA, the CDR3 is TGTGCCATCAGACAGGGGGCGGGTCAGCCCCAGCATTTT. Protein sequence: CAIRQGAGQPQHF. The V gene is TRBV10-3, the J gene TRBJ1-5, with 9 bases lining up with TRBD1. The germline CDR1 and CDR2 sequences are ENHRY and SYGVKD. The CDR3 is 13 amino acids. After removal of 6 bases from V and 6 bases from J, the junction contained 3 bases not matched to a gene.

This clone showed up just a few times. V is TRBV2 and J is TRBJ1-5; D is unclear. The V gene's germline CDR1 is SNHLY and CDR2 FYNNEI. The CDR3 has 13 residues. The V end was cut by 0 bases, the J end by 6 bases, with 6 bases between. As DNA, the CDR3 is TGTGCCAGCAGTGAAGCGCGAGGTCAGCCCCAGCATTTT. Translation: CASSEARGQPQHF.

The chain joins TRBV7-9 to TRBJ1-1; 7 bases are shared with TRBD1. V dropped 5 bases and J dropped 5; count of bases not matched to a gene: 8. The CDR3 has 14 amino acids. Germline V gives CDR1 SEHNR, CDR2 FQNEAQ (reference sequence). CDR3 sequence: CASSHLAGGTEAFF. The CDR3 DNA sequence: TGTGCCAGCAGCCACCTCGCAGGGGGGACTGAAGCTTTCTTT.

This chain joins TRBV2 and TRBJ1-1, with TRBD1 matching over 8 bases. Per the germline V gene, CDR1 is SNHLY and CDR2 is FYNNEI. The CDR3 sequence is 13 residues long. Trimming cost V 6 bases and J 2 bases; bases outside gene matches: 2. The CDR3 nucleotides are TGTGCCAGCAGGGGGACAGGCAACACTGAAGCTTTCTTT. Translated: CASRGTGNTEAFF.

This chain links TRBV2 with TRBJ1-3; no clear D gene. This CDR3 contains 13 residues. V was cut by 9 bases and J by 7 bases, with 16 bases left in between. Germline V gene sequence: CDR1 SNHLY, CDR2 FYNNEI. CDR3 amino acids: CARARSLGNTIYF. In DNA form, the CDR3 reads TGTGCCAGGGCCCGGTCCCTCGGGAACACCATATATTTT.

V and J are TRBV24-1 and TRBJ2-3; possibly TRBD1 for D (5 bases). The CDR3 runs 14 residues. Germline values: CDR1 KGHDR, CDR2 SFDVKD. V lost 6 bases and J lost 3, with 12 bases in between. The CDR3 spells CATSWGQGTDTQYF. CDR3 sequence (DNA): TGTGCCACCAGTTGGGGTCAGGGAACAGATACGCAGTATTTT.

J is TRBJ2-7 and V is TRBV5-1, with a possible D match to TRBD1 (5 bases). Trimming took off 0 bases at V and 5 bases at J, with 15 bases between the two ends. Germline V gene sequence: CDR1 SGHRS, CDR2 YFSETQ. The CDR3 spans 15 residues. In DNA form, the CDR3 reads TGCGCCAGCAGCTTGGAAGGGGCTGGCCTGAACGAGCAGTACTTC. Translating it yields CASSLEGAGLNEQYF.

The J gene is TRBJ1-1, the V gene TRBV7-2, with D hard to call. The CDR3 has 14 residues. Trimming shortened V by 5 bases and J by 0 bases, and 10 bases separated the two germline ends. In germline, CDR1 is SGHTA, CDR2 FQGNSA. This CDR3 reads CASSLGDMNTEAFF. The CDR3, as DNA: TGTGCCAGCAGCCTAGGTGACATGAACACTGAAGCTTTCTTT. Supplemented by reference TRBV7-2 and TRBJ1-1, the full variable domain reads GAGVSQSPSNKVTEKGKDVELRCDPISGHTALYWYRQSLGQGLEFLIYFQGNSAPDKSGLPSDRFSAERTGGSVSTLTIQRTQQEDSAVYLCASSLGDMNTEAFFGQGTRLTVV.

The CDR3, as DNA: TGTGCCAGCAGCAGCGGACAGGGAACAGGGCCCCAGCATTTT. Protein: CASSSGQGTGPQHF. The chain carries TRBV5-6 and TRBJ1-5; 8 bases are shared with TRBD1. The V segment lost 4 bases and the J segment 9 bases; nucleotides outside the gene matches: 9. This CDR3 has 14 amino acids. The germline CDR1 and CDR2 sequences are SGHDT and YYEEEE.

This sequence joins TRBV27 and TRBJ1-1, with a tentative D call TRBD1 (5 bases). The CDR3 consists of 14 residues. The V end lost 2 bases, the J end lost 8 bases, and 15 bases lay between the germline ends. Germline CDR1 reads MNHEY; CDR2 reads SMNVEV (reference sequence). CDR3 in amino acids: CASSLISSAGEAFF. The CDR3 DNA reads as TGTGCCAGCAGTTTAATCAGTTCGGCAGGGGAAGCTTTCTTT.

CDR3 protein: CASFTRQGGYEQYF. The CDR3, as DNA: TGTGCCAGCTTCACGCGACAGGGGGGATACGAGCAGTACTTC. V gene TRBV6-5 combines with J gene TRBJ2-7; 9 positions agree with TRBD1. The CDR3 is made up of 14 amino acids. Per germline, CDR1 MNHEY and CDR2 SVGAGI. J gave up 4 bases and V 8 bases, and 9 bases lay outside the gene matches.

The V call is TRBV5-1, the J call TRBJ2-6; perhaps TRBD2 as D (5 bases). CDR1 is SGHRS and CDR2 is YFSETQ in the germline V gene. Trimming removed 4 bases at V and 0 bases at J, with 11 bases between. The CDR3 extends over 16 amino acids. CDR3 bases: TGCGCCAGCAGCCCCCCCGACTACTCTGGGGCCAACGTCCTGACTTTC. This translates into CASSPPDYSGANVLTF.

This sequence joins TRBV28 and TRBJ2-5; maybe TRBD1 (6 bases). From germline, CDR1 is MDHEN and CDR2 SYDVKM. Trimming left V 3 bases short and J 5 bases short, with 13 bases between. The CDR3 has 14 amino acids. In DNA, the CDR3 is TGTGCCAGCAGTTTCCCCCAGGGGTACGAGACCCAGTACTTC. Protein product: CASSFPQGYETQYF.

J is TRBJ1-1 and V is TRBV7-9; 7 nucleotides align to TRBD1. The ends lost 4 bases at V and 4 bases at J; junction bases unmatched: 6. Germline V gives CDR1 SEHNR, CDR2 FQNEAQ (reference sequence). The CDR3 extends over 14 amino acids. CDR3 amino acids: CASSSTGYSTEAFF. The CDR3 DNA follows: TGTGCCAGCAGCTCGACAGGGTACAGCACTGAAGCTTTCTTT.

In this sample, this clone turned up a few times. The chain couples TRBV29-1 to TRBJ2-7, with TRBD1 as a possible D gene (5 bases). Trimming stripped 4 bases from V and 3 bases from J, with 10 bases between. From germline, CDR1 is SQVTM and CDR2 ANQGSEA. This CDR3 has 12 amino acids. The CDR3 DNA sequence: TGCAGCGTTGCGGACACTTACTACGAGCAGTACTTC. It translates to CSVADTYYEQYF.

This CDR3 is CASSEAGQSSYEQYF. The CDR3, as DNA: TGTGCCAGCAGTGAAGCGGGACAGAGCTCCTACGAGCAGTACTTC. The chain recombines TRBV6-1 with TRBJ2-7; 7 bases are shared with TRBD1. Germline V gene data show CDR1 as MNHNS and CDR2 as SASEGT. The CDR3 has 15 residues. V trimming: 0 bases; J trimming: 0 bases; junction bases outside the gene matches: 2.